This T cell receptor beta chain is drawn from a study of T cell responses to AZD1222 COVID-19 vaccine. The overall study: Second doses that came at about 4 or about 12 weeks were put together. Whole-study results and caveats: Nearly half of spike-specific TCRs reportedly target variant regions that are unmutated in the B.1.351 and B.1.1.7 variants. There were vaccine-associated CD4 TCRs across spike, dominant at 160-218 and 743-854. Spike-specific TCR breadth and depth were elevated following two AZD1222 doses.

CDR3 length equals 15 residues. Germline-derived CDR1 and CDR2 are GTSNPN and SVGIG (reference sequence). Trimming took 0 bases from V and 7 from J, leaving 16 bases between them. Method: immunoSEQ multiplex PCR; TCRdb's copy keeps in-frame clones and lacks some. The sample records approximately 160,000 clones, more than 70% being singletons. Details on this clone: Its antigen is unidentified.

The sequence derives from an adult in good health. The chain is built from TRBV30 and TRBJ1-3; a possible D gene is TRBD1 (5 bases). This material consisted of peripheral blood, taken on day 0 of AZD1222 vaccination. CDR3 sequence: CAWSVKLGLGNTIYF. In nucleotides, the CDR3 is TGTGCCTGGAGTGTAAAGCTGGGGCTGGGGAACACCATATATTTT.